This TCR beta chain was captured in a study of human T cells and chemical hapten exposure. Broader study findings: Alopecia affecting every donor means their immune response may not match healthy people's.

As the library was built, unique molecular identifiers were attached to individual cDNA molecules. Each CDR3 protein gets one entry after TCRdb re-called the RACE reads with MiXCR. Of under 100,000 distinct CDR3 sequences listed, around 9.3% are singletons. This clonotype was counted at least ten times. No antigen is known for it. Time point noted: patch test 2, 6 weeks after DPC sensitization. Treatment described: therapeutic diphenylcyclopropenone sensitization with weekly scalp DPC. The receptor was derived from a woman in her forties or fifties with alopecia areata. Some clones in this sample may be carry-over from other donors' samples. Sequenced here: whole blood, sampled in connection with sensitization to the hapten diphenylcyclopropenone (DPC).

CDR3 sequence (DNA): TGTGCCATCAGTGAGTTCAAGGATGGCTACACCTTC. It specifies CAISEFKDGYTF. The chain employs TRBV10-3 and TRBJ1-2, with D hard to call. The CDR3 sequence is 12 residues long. V shed 1 base and J shed 6 bases, with 6 bases lying between them. Germline CDR1 and CDR2: ENHRY and SYGVKD.